The 25 T cell receptor beta chains reported below all come from one sample, sequenced in a study of CD8+ T cells in alopecia areata. TCR sequencing used cDNA made by reverse transcription of extracted RNA. The data were produced by immunoSEQ multiplex PCR, yet TCRdb's version contains in-frame clones alone and is incomplete. The data contain approximately 150,000 clones, roughly 60% of them seen just once; the ten biggest clones take up around 4.8%. The sequenced sample was CD4+ T cells sorted from blood. The receptors stem from a human donor in good health.

The chain employs TRBV30 and TRBJ1-2, with D possibly being TRBD1 (6 bases). The germline gives CDR1 GTSNPN, CDR2 SVGIG (reference sequence). The CDR3 totals 14 residues. Between the trimmed V and J ends, which lost 0 bases and 8 bases, there was a span of 16 bases. In nucleotides, the CDR3 is TGTGCCTGGAGTGTACTTTTGGGGGGCATCGGCTACACCTTC. It codes for CAWSVLLGGIGYTF. The whole variable domain, remainder taken from reference TRBV30 and TRBJ1-2, is SQTIHQWPATLVQPVGSPLSLECTVEGTSNPNLYWYRQAAGRGLQLLFYSVGIGQISSEVPQNLSASRPQDRQFILSSKKLLLSDSGFYLCAWSVLLGGIGYTFGSGTRLTVV.

This chain links TRBV27 with TRBJ2-6; D is undetermined. Germline CDR1 and CDR2: MNHEY and SMNVEV (reference sequence). This CDR3 has 18 amino acids. The V gene lost 5 bases and the J gene lost 0 bases, with 17 bases spanning the gap. In nucleotides, the CDR3 is TGTGCCAGCAGTGAAAGGCCCCCACGGGCCTCTGGGGCCAACGTCCTGACTTTC. Translating it yields CASSERPPRASGANVLTF.

The genes are TRBV6-5 and TRBJ1-1; no firm D call. The V end lost 0 bases, the J end lost 1 base, and 6 bases lay between the germline ends. Germline CDR1 is MNHEY and CDR2 is SVGAGI. This CDR3 has 14 amino acids. The CDR3 DNA follows: TGTGCCAGCAGTTACTCGTCTTGGAACACTGAAGCTTTCTTT. Translation gives CASSYSSWNTEAFF.

The chain is built from TRBV6-6 and TRBJ1-1, with a weak D call TRBD1 (5 bases). Germline CDR1 reads MNHNY; CDR2 reads SVGAGI (reference sequence). Deletions cut 2 bases from V and 3 bases from J, with 16 bases between. The CDR3 spans 16 residues. The CDR3 reads CASSYGGIQGDTEAFF. The DNA for the CDR3 is TGTGCCAGCAGTTACGGGGGAATCCAGGGAGACACTGAAGCTTTCTTT.

This clone was recorded once. The chain has TRBV29-1 and TRBJ2-3; the D is unclear. CDR1 SQVTM and CDR2 ANQGSEA come from the germline V gene. Deletions cut 7 bases from V and 6 bases from J, with 17 bases between. This CDR3 has 13 amino acids. The CDR3 nucleotides are TGCAGCGCCTCGGGCCGGCTGACGGATACGCAGTATTTT. Protein product: CSASGRLTDTQYF.

The chain combines TRBV2 with TRBJ1-5; no reliable D call. Germline lookup yields CDR1 SNHLY and CDR2 FYNNEI. With 8 bases removed from V and 7 bases from J, the gap between germline ends came to 15 bases. The CDR3 consists of 13 residues. This chain's CDR3 is CASEVSTGQPQHF. In DNA, the CDR3 is TGTGCCAGCGAAGTGTCGACGGGGCAGCCCCAGCATTTT.

This clone has more than one count but fewer than ten. This rearrangement joins TRBV5-6 to TRBJ1-4; D is uncertain. With 7 bases removed from V and 5 bases from J, the gap between germline ends came to 15 bases. CDR3 length: 14 amino acids. Per germline, CDR1 SGHDT and CDR2 YYEEEE. The DNA for the CDR3 is TGTGCCAGCGGTAATGAGGGCGACAATGAAAAACTGTTTTTT. It encodes CASGNEGDNEKLFF.

The chain is built from TRBV11-2 and TRBJ1-2; possibly TRBD1 for D (6 bases). Germline loops: CDR1 SGHAT, CDR2 FQNNGV. The CDR3 loop spans 13 amino acids. V lost 3 bases, J lost 6 bases, and 11 bases lay in between. CDR3 nucleotide sequence: TGTGCCAGCAGCTTGTACAGGGTCGATGGCTACACCTTC. It translates to CASSLYRVDGYTF. The whole variable domain, filled in from reference TRBV11-2 and TRBJ1-2, reads EAGVAQSPRYKIIEKRQSVAFWCNPISGHATLYWYQQILGQGPKLLIQFQNNGVVDDSQLPKDRFSAERLKGVDSTLKIQPAKLEDSAVYLCASSLYRVDGYTFGSGTRLTVV.

The genes are TRBV19 and TRBJ2-7; weak D call: TRBD2 (6 bases). Per the germline V gene, CDR1 is LNHDA and CDR2 is SQIVND (reference sequence). Trimming took 4 bases from V and 3 from J, leaving 13 bases between them. There are 14 residues in the CDR3. The CDR3 reads CASSTPGLHYEQYF. The DNA for the CDR3 is TGTGCCAGTAGTACACCGGGACTCCACTACGAGCAGTACTTC.

The V gene is TRBV9, the J gene TRBJ1-4; D perhaps matches TRBD1 (5 bases). V lost 4 bases and J 8 bases, leaving 15 bases between the germline ends. Germline CDR1 is SGDLS and CDR2 is YYNGEE. The CDR3 has 14 residues. In DNA form, the CDR3 reads TGTGCCAGCAGCAAAACAGGTCTTGGCGAAAAACTGTTTTTT. As protein: CASSKTGLGEKLFF. Filled out from reference TRBV9 and TRBJ1-4, the complete variable domain reads DSGVTQTPKHLITATGQRVTLRCSPRSGDLSVYWYQQSLDQGLQFLIQYYNGEERAKGNILERFSAQQFPDLHSELNLSSLELGDSALYFCASSKTGLGEKLFFGSGTQLSVL.

The V gene is TRBV6-1, the J gene TRBJ2-5, with D possibly being TRBD1 or TRBD2 (5 bases each). This CDR3 contains 15 residues. The germline V gene encodes CDR1 MNHNS and CDR2 SASEGT. Trimming pared 9 bases from V and 4 bases from J, leaving 21 bases between. The CDR3 is CARTTSGLLGETQYF. The CDR3 bases are TGTGCCAGAACCACTTCGGGGCTCTTAGGAGAGACCCAGTACTTC.

The chain is built from TRBV6-1 and TRBJ2-7; 13 positions agree with TRBD2. Germline V gene data show CDR1 as MNHNS and CDR2 as SASEGT. V lost 6 bases, J lost 1 base, and 3 bases stayed unmatched. This CDR3 region has 15 residues. CDR3 nucleotides: TGTGCCAGCAGGGAGACTAGCGGGAGGTCCTACGAGCAGTACTTC. Translated, it gives CASRETSGRSYEQYF.

The chain uses TRBV7-2 and TRBJ1-5; perhaps TRBD1 as D (5 bases). This CDR3 is built from 14 residues. Germline V gene data show CDR1 as SGHTA and CDR2 as FQGNSA. Between the trimmed V and J ends, which lost 1 base and 2 bases, there was a span of 6 bases. The CDR3 loop is CASSLVGGNQPQHF. The CDR3 coding sequence is TGTGCCAGCAGCTTAGTGGGGGGCAATCAGCCCCAGCATTTT.

V and J are TRBV2 and TRBJ2-7, with 8 nucleotides matching TRBD1. Germline V gene sequence: CDR1 SNHLY, CDR2 FYNNEI. Unmatched junction bases numbered 18, after V lost 7 bases and J lost 4 bases. This CDR3 contains 17 residues. The CDR3 DNA follows: TGTGCCAGCACATTAACCCTATGGGACAGGCCAAGGTACGAGCAGTACTTC. This sequence encodes CASTLTLWDRPRYEQYF.

V is TRBV19 and J is TRBJ2-5, with 8 positions matching TRBD2. V lost 5 bases and J lost 7; bases outside the gene matches: 9. This CDR3 spans 14 amino acids. The germline V gene has CDR1 LNHDA and CDR2 SQIVND (reference sequence). The CDR3 bases are TGTGCCAGTAGTCCGACTAGCGCGCCGGGGACCCAGTACTTC. As protein: CASSPTSAPGTQYF. The full variable domain, rest sourced from reference TRBV19 and TRBJ2-5, is DGGITQSPKYLFRKEGQNVTLSCEQNLNHDAMYWYRQDPGQGLRLIYYSQIVNDFQKGDIAEGYSVSREKKESFPLTVTSAQKNPTAFYLCASSPTSAPGTQYFGPGTRLLVL.

This clone appeared a few times. The genes are TRBV7-9 and TRBJ2-2, with 8 positions matching TRBD2. The CDR3 consists of 15 residues. Germline assignment: CDR1 SEHNR and CDR2 FQNEAQ (reference sequence). The trim removed 7 bases at V and 5 bases at J, leaving 9 bases unmatched. The CDR3 DNA reads TGTGCCAGCAACGTCTGGGCGGGAGGAACCGGGGAGCTGTTTTTT. The encoded protein is CASNVWAGGTGELFF.

The chain employs TRBV7-8 and TRBJ2-7; D gene unclear. The CDR3 sequence is 10 residues long. Germline V lookup: CDR1 SGHVS, CDR2 FQNEAQ. V lost 5 bases and J lost 7, with 6 bases in between. The CDR3 here is CASSAQEQYF. The CDR3 DNA follows: TGTGCCAGCAGCGCACAGGAGCAGTACTTC.

The chain employs TRBV30 and TRBJ2-1; D might be TRBD1 (6 bases). Trimming removed 3 bases from V and 8 bases from J, with 14 bases in between. Looked up from germline, CDR1 is GTSNPN and CDR2 is SVGIG (reference sequence). This CDR3 has 13 amino acids. The CDR3 is CAWSRLSGDEQFF. CDR3 coding DNA: TGTGCCTGGAGCAGGCTTTCAGGGGATGAGCAGTTCTTC.

The chain is built from TRBV10-3 and TRBJ2-1; 7 bases are a match to TRBD2. In germline, CDR1 is ENHRY, CDR2 SYGVKD. J gave up 7 bases and V 5 bases, and 8 bases lay outside the gene matches. The CDR3 contains 14 residues. The DNA of the CDR3 is TGTGCCATCAGTCGACTAGCCGAGGGAAATGAGCAGTTCTTC. Its protein product is CAISRLAEGNEQFF.

V gene TRBV27 combines with J gene TRBJ2-6; no reliable D call. Germline loops: CDR1 MNHEY, CDR2 SMNVEV (reference sequence). The CDR3 is 14 amino acids. V was pared by 6 bases and J by 0 bases, with 6 bases between. The DNA for the CDR3 is TGTGCCAGCAGGCGGTACTCTGGGGCCAACGTCCTGACTTTC. As protein: CASRRYSGANVLTF.

The chain is built from TRBV29-1 and TRBJ2-3; D is tentatively TRBD1 or TRBD2 (7 bases each). The CDR3 consists of 14 residues. Deletions cut 6 bases from V and 3 bases from J, with 16 bases between. Germline V CDR1 and CDR2: SQVTM, ANQGSEA. CDR3 in DNA: TGCAGCGTGGTACGACAGGGAGGGACAGATACGCAGTATTTT. It yields the protein CSVVRQGGTDTQYF.

This clone was counted once. CDR3 amino acids: CASSPKASGRSDTQYF. CDR3 nucleotide sequence: TGTGCCAGCAGCCCTAAAGCTAGCGGGAGATCCGATACGCAGTATTTT. The rearrangement uses TRBV7-9 and TRBJ2-3, with 10 bases aligning to TRBD2. This CDR3 contains 16 residues. The J segment lost 6 bases and the V segment lost 5 bases, leaving 11 bases of the junction unmatched. Looked up from germline, CDR1 is SEHNR and CDR2 is FQNEAQ (reference sequence).

The chain employs TRBV29-1 and TRBJ2-2; possibly TRBD1 or TRBD2 for D (5 bases each). The germline V gene encodes CDR1 SQVTM and CDR2 ANQGSEA. Trimming removed 4 bases from V and 1 base from J, with 10 bases in between. The CDR3 covers 14 residues. The CDR3 reads CSVARGRNTGELFF. The CDR3 nucleotides read TGCAGCGTTGCCCGGGGACGGAACACCGGGGAGCTGTTTTTT.

This clone was seen more than once but under ten times. The V call is TRBV29-1, the J call TRBJ2-5, with D possibly TRBD1 on 5 matching bases. Germline V gene data show CDR1 as SQVTM and CDR2 as ANQGSEA. The CDR3 totals 16 residues. The CDR3 loop reads CRIGLAPFGQQETQYF. The CDR3 region has the DNA TGCAGGATTGGGTTGGCTCCGTTTGGACAACAAGAGACCCAGTACTTC.

The chain has TRBV5-6 and TRBJ1-5; D is possibly TRBD1 (5 bases). The ends were cut back, 4 bases at V and 5 bases at J, with 13 bases in the middle. CDR1 and CDR2 from the germline V gene are SGHDT and YYEEEE. CDR3 length: 14 amino acids. CDR3 DNA: TGTGCCAGCAGCGAGGGACGGACACATCAGCCCCAGCATTTT. Its protein is CASSEGRTHQPQHF.